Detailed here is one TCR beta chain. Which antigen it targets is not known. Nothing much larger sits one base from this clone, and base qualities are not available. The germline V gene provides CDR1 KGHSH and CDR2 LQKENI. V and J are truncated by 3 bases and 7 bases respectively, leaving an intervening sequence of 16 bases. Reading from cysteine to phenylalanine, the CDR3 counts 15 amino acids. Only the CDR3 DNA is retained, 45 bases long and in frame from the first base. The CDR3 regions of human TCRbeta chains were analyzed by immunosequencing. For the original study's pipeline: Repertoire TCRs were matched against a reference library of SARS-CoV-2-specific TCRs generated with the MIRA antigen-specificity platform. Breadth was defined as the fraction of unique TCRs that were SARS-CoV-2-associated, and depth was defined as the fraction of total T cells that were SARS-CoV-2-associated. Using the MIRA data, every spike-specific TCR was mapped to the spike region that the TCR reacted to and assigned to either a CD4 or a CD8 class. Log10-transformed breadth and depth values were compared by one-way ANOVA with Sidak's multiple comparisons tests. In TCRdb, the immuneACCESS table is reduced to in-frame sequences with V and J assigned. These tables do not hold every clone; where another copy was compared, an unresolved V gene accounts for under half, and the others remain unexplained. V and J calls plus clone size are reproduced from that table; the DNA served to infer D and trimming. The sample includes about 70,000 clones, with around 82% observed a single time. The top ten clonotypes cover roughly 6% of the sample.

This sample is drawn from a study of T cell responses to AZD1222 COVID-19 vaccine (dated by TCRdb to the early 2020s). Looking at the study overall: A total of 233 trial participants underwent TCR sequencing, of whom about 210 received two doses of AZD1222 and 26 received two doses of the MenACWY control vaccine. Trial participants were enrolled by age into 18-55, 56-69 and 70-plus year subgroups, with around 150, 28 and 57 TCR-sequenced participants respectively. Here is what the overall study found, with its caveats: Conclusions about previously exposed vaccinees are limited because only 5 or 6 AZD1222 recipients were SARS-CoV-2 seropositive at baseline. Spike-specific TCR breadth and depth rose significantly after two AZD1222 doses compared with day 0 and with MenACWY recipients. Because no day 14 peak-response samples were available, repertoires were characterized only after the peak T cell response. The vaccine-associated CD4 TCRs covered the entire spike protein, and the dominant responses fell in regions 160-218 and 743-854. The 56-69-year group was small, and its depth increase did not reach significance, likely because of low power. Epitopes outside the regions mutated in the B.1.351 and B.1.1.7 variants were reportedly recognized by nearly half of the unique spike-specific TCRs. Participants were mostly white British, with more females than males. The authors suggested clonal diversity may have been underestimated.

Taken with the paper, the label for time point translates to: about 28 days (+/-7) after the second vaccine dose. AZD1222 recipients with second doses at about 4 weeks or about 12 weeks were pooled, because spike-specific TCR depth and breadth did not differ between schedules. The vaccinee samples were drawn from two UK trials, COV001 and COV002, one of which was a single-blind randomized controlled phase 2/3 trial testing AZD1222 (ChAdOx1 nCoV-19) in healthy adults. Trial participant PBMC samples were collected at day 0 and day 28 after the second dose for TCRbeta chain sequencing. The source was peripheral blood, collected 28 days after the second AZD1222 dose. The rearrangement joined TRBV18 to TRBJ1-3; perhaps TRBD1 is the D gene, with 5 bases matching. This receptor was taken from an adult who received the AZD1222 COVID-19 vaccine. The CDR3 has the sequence CASSPLNAPGNTIYF. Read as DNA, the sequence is TGTGCCAGCTCACCCCTAAACGCCCCAGGGAACACCATATATTTT.